This entry describes one TCR beta chain. Only in-frame clones appear in the TCRdb table, and some are missing; sequencing was by immunoSEQ multiplex PCR. This table has fewer than 1 million clones, roughly 96% appearing once. The data were obtained in a study of shared clonotypes between healthy human individuals. Selected positively for CCR7 and CD45RO-negative, naive CD8 cells excluded terminally differentiated effector memory CD45RA+ cells. This CDR3 spans 15 amino acids. Germline CDR1 and CDR2: SGHDT and YYEEEE. Trimming cost V 0 bases and J 2 bases, with 8 bases left between them. The sequenced sample consisted of naive CD8+ T cells sorted from blood. The source is a man aged 30-40 years in good health. The J gene is TRBJ2-2, the V gene TRBV5-6; maybe TRBD2 (5 bases). CDR3 sequence reads: CASSLAPGNTGELFF. CDR3 coding DNA: TGTGCCAGCAGCTTGGCCCCGGGAAACACCGGGGAGCTGTTTTTT.